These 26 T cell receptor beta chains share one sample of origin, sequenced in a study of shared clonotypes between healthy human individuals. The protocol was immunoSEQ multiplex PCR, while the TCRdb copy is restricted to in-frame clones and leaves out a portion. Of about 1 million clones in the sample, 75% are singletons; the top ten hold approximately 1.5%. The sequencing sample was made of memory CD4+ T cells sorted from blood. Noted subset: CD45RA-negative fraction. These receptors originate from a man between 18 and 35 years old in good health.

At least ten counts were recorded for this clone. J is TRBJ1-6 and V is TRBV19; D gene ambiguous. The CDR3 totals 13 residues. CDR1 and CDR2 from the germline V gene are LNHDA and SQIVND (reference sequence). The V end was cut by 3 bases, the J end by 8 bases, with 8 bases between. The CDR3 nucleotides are TGTGCCAGTAGTATCCCACTTGATTCACCCCTCCACTTT. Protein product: CASSIPLDSPLHF.

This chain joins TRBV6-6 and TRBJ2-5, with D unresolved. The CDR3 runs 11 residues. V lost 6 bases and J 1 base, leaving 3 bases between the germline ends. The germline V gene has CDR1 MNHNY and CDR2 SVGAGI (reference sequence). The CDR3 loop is CASSAQETQYF. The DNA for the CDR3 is TGTGCCAGCAGCGCCCAAGAGACCCAGTACTTC.

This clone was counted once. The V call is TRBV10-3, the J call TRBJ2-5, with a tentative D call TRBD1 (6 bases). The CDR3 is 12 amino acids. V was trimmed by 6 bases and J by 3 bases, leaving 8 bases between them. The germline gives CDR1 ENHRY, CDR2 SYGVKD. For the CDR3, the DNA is TGTGCCATCAGCCAGGGGAAAGAGACCCAGTACTTC. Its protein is CAISQGKETQYF.

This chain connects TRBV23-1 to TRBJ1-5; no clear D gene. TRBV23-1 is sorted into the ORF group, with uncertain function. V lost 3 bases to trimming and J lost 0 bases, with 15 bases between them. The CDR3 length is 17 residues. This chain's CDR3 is CASSQVEGASSNQPQHF. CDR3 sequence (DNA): TGCGCCAGCAGTCAGGTGGAGGGTGCCAGTAGCAATCAGCCCCAGCATTTT.

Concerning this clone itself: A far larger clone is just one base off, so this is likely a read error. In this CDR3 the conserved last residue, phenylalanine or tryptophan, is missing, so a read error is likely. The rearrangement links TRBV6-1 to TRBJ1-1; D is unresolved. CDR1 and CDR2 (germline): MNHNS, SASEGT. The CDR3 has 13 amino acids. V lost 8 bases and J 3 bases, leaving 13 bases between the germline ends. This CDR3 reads CASPMVGDTEAFL. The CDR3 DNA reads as TGTGCCAGCCCTATGGTGGGAGACACTGAAGCTTTCCTT.

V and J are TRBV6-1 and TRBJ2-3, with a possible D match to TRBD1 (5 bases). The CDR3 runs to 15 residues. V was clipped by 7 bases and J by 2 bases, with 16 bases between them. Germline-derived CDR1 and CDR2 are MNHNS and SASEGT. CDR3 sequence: CASTRPGFYTDTQYF. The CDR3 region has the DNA TGTGCCAGCACCAGACCAGGGTTTTACACAGATACGCAGTATTTT.

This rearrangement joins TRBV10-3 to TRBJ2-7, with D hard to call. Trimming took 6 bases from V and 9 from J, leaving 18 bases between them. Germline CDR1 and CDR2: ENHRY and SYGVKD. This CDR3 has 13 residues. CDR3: CAIRRASTGLQYF. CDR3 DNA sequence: TGTGCCATCAGACGGGCCAGTACCGGGTTGCAGTACTTC.

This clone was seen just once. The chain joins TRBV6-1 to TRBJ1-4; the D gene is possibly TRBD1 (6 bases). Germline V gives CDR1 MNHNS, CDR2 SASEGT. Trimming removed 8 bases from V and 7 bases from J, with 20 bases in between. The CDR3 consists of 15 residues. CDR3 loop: CASAFGGQWVEKLFF. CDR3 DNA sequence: TGTGCCAGCGCTTTTGGTGGACAGTGGGTTGAAAAACTGTTTTTT.

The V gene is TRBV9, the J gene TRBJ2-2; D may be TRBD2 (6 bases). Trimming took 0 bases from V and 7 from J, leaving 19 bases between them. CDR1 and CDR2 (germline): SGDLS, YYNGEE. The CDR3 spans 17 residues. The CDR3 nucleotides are TGTGCCAGCAGCGTAGGAGGAGGGCAGGGTAAGGTCGGGGAGCTGTTTTTT. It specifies CASSVGGGQGKVGELFF.

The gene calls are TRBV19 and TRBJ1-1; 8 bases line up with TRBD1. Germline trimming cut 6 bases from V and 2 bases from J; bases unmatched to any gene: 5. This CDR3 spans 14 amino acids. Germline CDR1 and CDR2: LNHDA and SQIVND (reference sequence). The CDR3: CASSRQGINTEAFF. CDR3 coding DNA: TGTGCCAGTAGCAGACAGGGGATTAACACTGAAGCTTTCTTT. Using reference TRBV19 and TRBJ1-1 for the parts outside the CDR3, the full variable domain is DGGITQSPKYLFRKEGQNVTLSCEQNLNHDAMYWYRQDPGQGLRLIYYSQIVNDFQKGDIAEGYSVSREKKESFPLTVTSAQKNPTAFYLCASSRQGINTEAFFGQGTRLTVV.

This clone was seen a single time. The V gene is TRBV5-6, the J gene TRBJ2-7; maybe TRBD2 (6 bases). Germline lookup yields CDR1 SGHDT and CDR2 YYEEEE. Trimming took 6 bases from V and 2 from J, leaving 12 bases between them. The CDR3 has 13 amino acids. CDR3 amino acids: CASTTGVTYEQYF. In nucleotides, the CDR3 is TGTGCCAGCACAACGGGAGTTACCTACGAGCAGTACTTC. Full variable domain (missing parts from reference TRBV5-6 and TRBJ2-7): DAGVTQSPTHLIKTRGQQVTLRCSPKSGHDTVSWYQQALGQGPQFIFQYYEEEERQRGNFPDRFSGHQFPNYSSELNVNALLLGDSALYLCASTTGVTYEQYFGPGTRLTVT.

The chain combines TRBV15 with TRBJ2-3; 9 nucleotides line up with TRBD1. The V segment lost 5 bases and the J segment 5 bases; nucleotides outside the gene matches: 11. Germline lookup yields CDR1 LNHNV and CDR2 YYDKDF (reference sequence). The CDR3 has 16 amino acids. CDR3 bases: TGTGCCACCAGCGGGGGACAGGGCGTAGTGGTAGATACGCAGTATTTT. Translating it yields CATSGGQGVVVDTQYF. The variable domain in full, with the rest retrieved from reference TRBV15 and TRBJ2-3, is DAMVIQNPRYQVTQFGKPVTLSCSQTLNHNVMYWYQQKSSQAPKLLFHYYDKDFNNEADTPDNFQSRRPNTSFCFLDIRSPGLGDTAMYLCATSGGQGVVVDTQYFGPGTRLTVL.

The CDR3 protein is CASRAGWTGELFF. The CDR3 DNA reads as TGTGCCAGCAGGGCTGGGTGGACCGGGGAGCTGTTTTTT. V usage is TRBV6-1 and J usage is TRBJ2-2; no definite D call. This CDR3 has 13 residues. Trimming took off 6 bases at V and 5 bases at J, with 10 bases between the two ends. Germline V gene data show CDR1 as MNHNS and CDR2 as SASEGT.

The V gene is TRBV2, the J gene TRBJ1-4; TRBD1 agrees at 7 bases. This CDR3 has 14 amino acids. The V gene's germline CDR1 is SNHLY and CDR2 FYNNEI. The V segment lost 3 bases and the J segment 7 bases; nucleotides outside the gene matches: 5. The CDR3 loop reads CASSDLTGREKLFF. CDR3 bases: TGTGCCAGCAGTGACCTGACAGGGCGTGAAAAACTGTTTTTT.

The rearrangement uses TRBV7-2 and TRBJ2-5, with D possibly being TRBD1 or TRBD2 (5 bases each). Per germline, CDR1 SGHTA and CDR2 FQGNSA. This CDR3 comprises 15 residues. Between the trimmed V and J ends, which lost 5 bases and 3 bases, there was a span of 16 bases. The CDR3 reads CASSPLRGKEETQYF. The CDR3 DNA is TGTGCCAGCAGCCCGTTGAGGGGTAAAGAAGAGACCCAGTACTTC. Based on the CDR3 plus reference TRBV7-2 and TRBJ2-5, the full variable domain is GAGVSQSPSNKVTEKGKDVELRCDPISGHTALYWYRQSLGQGLEFLIYFQGNSAPDKSGLPSDRFSAERTGGSVSTLTIQRTQQEDSAVYLCASSPLRGKEETQYFGPGTRLLVL.

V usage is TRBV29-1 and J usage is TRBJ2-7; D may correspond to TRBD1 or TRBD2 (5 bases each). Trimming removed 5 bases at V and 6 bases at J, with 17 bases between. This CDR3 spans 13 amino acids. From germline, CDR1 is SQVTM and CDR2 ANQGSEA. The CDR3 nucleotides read TGCAGCGTTTCCCACCGGGACGCGACCGAGCAGTACTTC. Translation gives CSVSHRDATEQYF.

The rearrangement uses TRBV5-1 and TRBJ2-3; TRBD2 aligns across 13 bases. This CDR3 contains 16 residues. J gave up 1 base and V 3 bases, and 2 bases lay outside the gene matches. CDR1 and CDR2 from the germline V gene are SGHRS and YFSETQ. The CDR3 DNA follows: TGCGCCAGCAGCTGGGGGACTAGCGGGGGCACAGATACGCAGTATTTT. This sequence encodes CASSWGTSGGTDTQYF. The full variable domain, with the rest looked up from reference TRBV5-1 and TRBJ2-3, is KAGVTQTPRYLIKTRGQQVTLSCSPISGHRSVSWYQQTPGQGLQFLFEYFSETQRNKGNFPGRFSGRQFSNSRSEMNVSTLELGDSALYLCASSWGTSGGTDTQYFGPGTRLTVL.

CDR3 sequence: CAISSGVNTEAFF. The CDR3, as DNA: TGTGCCATCAGTTCTGGGGTGAACACTGAAGCTTTCTTT. The J gene is TRBJ1-1, the V gene TRBV10-3, with D unclear. Between the trimmed V and J ends, which lost 5 bases and 0 bases, there was a span of 7 bases. Germline V gene lookup returns CDR1 ENHRY and CDR2 SYGVKD. The CDR3 contains 13 residues.

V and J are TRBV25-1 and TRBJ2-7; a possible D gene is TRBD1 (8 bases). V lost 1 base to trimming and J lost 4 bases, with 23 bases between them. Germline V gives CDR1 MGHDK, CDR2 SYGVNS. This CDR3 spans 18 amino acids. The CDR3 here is CASSESPTGEGGVYEQYF. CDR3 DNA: TGTGCCAGCAGTGAATCTCCGACAGGGGAGGGAGGAGTGTACGAGCAGTACTTC.

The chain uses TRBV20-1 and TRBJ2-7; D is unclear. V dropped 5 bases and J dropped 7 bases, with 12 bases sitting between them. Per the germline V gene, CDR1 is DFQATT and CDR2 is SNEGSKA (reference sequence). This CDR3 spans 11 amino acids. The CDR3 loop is CSAQSGKEQYF. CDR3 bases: TGCAGTGCTCAGAGTGGTAAGGAGCAGTACTTC.

The CDR3 region is CASSQIAGTGGFYEQYF. The DNA of the CDR3 is TGCGCCAGCAGCCAAATAGCGGGGACAGGAGGTTTCTACGAGCAGTACTTC. This chain joins TRBV4-1 and TRBJ2-7; either TRBD1 or TRBD2 may fit D (8 bases each). Germline V gives CDR1 MGHRA, CDR2 YSYEKL. Between the trimmed V and J ends, which lost 2 bases and 3 bases, there was a span of 20 bases. The CDR3 totals 17 residues.

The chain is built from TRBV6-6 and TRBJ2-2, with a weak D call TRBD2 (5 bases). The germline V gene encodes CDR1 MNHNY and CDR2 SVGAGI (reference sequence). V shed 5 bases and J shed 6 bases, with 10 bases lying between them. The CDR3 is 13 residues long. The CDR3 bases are TGTGCCAGCAGTCCCTCCGGGGCCGGGGAGCTGTTTTTT. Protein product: CASSPSGAGELFF.

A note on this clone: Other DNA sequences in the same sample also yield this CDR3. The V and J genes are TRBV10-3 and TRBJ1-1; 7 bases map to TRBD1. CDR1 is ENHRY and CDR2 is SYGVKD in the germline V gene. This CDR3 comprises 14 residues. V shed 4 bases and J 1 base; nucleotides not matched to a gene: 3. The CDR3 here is CAISGGGANTEAFF. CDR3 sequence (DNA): TGTGCCATCAGTGGAGGGGGCGCGAACACTGAAGCTTTCTTT.

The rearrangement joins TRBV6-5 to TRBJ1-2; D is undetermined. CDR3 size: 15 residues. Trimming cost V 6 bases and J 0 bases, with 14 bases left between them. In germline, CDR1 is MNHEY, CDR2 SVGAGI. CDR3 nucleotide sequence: TGTGCCAGCAGCACCATAGGGATGCCTAACTATGGCTACACCTTC. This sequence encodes CASSTIGMPNYGYTF.

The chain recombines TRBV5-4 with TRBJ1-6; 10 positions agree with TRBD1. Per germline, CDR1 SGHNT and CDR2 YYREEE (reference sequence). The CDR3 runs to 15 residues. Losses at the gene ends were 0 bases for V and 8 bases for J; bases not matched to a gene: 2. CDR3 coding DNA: TGTGCCAGCAGCTTGGAGGGACAGGGGCATTCACCCCTCCACTTT. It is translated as CASSLEGQGHSPLHF.

The CDR3 sequence is CASRGQNNYGYTF. In DNA form, the CDR3 reads TGTGCCAGCAGGGGACAGAATAACTATGGCTACACCTTC. This rearrangement joins TRBV2 to TRBJ1-2; 7 bases fit TRBD1. CDR3 size: 13 residues. J lost 1 base, V lost 6 bases, and 2 bases had no gene match. Germline CDR1 and CDR2: SNHLY and FYNNEI.